This T cell receptor (beta chain) was captured by sequencing in a study of long-term antiretroviral therapy in people with HIV (dated by TCRdb to the early 2020s). Regarding the complete study: The earliest samples were collected about a decade before the 2015 WHO recommendation for immediate ART, when ART was typically delayed until CD4 counts fell. The cohort contributed about 180 cryopreserved PBMC samples from about 30 adults with confirmed HIV infection, collected serially over a mean of about 6 years (range 1-12). A retrospective serial study tested whether ART initiation and durable HIV suppression were associated with changes in peripheral blood TRB repertoire composition and diversity. No cross-contamination during QIAcube processing turned up in test extractions that ran a monoclonal T-cell line alongside about 30 polyclonal samples. Of the 30 or so participants with HIV, about a dozen were female. Study-level results and caveats: Because pre-ART samples had limited cell numbers, unsorted PBMC were profiled rather than sorted CD4+ and CD8+ T cells. Inferences about post-ART repertoire changes were limited because no data were available on ART adherence, viral resistance or therapy changes. Since PBMC availability was limited, sequencing covered only the TCR beta chain, with no alpha chain pairing. Starting ART was linked to a significant rise in TRB diversity, yet even after long-term ART the diversity remained significantly lower than in transplant donor controls. Compared with controls, HIV repertoires had narrower CDR3 length ranges, and the network structure pointed to an antigen-experienced repertoire that shifted only slightly toward naive after ART. The samples span the years 2004 to 2017, and the ART regimens used may be less effective than current regimens. Expanded TRB clones identified before ART initiation dominated the repertoire across all time points, though the dominance fluctuated and decreased in many PLHIV after ART.

The germline V gene sets CDR1 to SGHTA and CDR2 to FQGNSA. The CDR3 runs 14 residues from the cysteine to the phenylalanine. The sequence is cut down to CDR3 DNA, 42 bases in frame from base 1. Trimming takes 1 base off V and 8 bases off J; junction bases not matched to a gene: 3. The immunoSEQ hsTCRB v3.0 assay was used at survey level resolution to sequence the TRB variable region. The targeted TRB sequencing depth was about 40,000-55,000 T-cell genomes per sample. TRB libraries were pooled and sequenced on an Illumina MiSeq using a v3 150-cycle kit. In the source study's methods: Analysis of repertoires was carried out in R inside a reproducible Nextflow workflow spanning QC, data transformation and analysis. LymphoSeq2, an R package for AIRR-Seq data exploration, was used to implement custom analyses. A few samples yielding fewer than 5000 total TRB sequences were excluded, leaving 188 analyzed HIV repertoires. Among the roughly 180 retained HIV repertoires, approximately 59 were collected before ART initiation and roughly 130 after ART initiation. Repertoires were downsampled to 5000 TRB nucleotide sequences, and summary statistics were averaged over 100 downsampling iterations. TRB sequences were retained for analysis only if CDR3 regions of at least seven amino acids were present. Two measures captured diversity: a Shannon entropy-derived clonality score and the Gini coefficient. Repertoire networks linked the top 5000 CDR3 amino acid sequences whenever two sequences differed by an edit distance of one. Antigen specificity groups and MHC restriction were predicted for TRB CDR3 amino acid sequences with GLIPH2. Known CMV, EBV, HIV or tissue antigen associations were flagged by matching CDR3 amino acid sequences against VDJdb and McPAS-TCR. Pre-ART, post-ART and control groups were compared with Wilcoxon signed-rank tests and Holm-Bonferroni correction. TCRdb retrieved this table from immuneACCESS and kept in-frame rearrangements only. Not all clones are present; in checked studies, unresolved V genes account for under half, and no reason is known for the remainder. V and J calls and clone size are given by that table; D and trimming were obtained from the DNA. The sample records 20,000 to 25,000 clones, roughly 85% of which are singletons. Roughly a tenth of the sample goes to the ten largest clones.

Inclusion was restricted to participants for whom at least one PBMC sample before ART initiation and at least two post-ART samples were available. All participants with HIV were treated in the United States of America. Before DNA extraction, cryopreserved samples containing roughly 1-10 million PBMC were thawed and washed. At the time of the earliest PBMC sample, participants with HIV were aged between roughly 23 and 60 years. PBMC samples from each participant spanned 1-4 timepoints before ART initiation and 2-8 timepoints after ART initiation, with a median of 7 samples. For every participant, serial HIV viral load, CD4+ T-cell count, ART history and demographic data were obtained. Genomic DNA was extracted from unsorted PBMC with a Qiagen kit on a QIAcube, processed in batches of 12 samples. This clone was observed a single time. Its antigen is unknown. No base-level quality is on record; no much larger clone is a single base apart.

The origin of this receptor is a woman aged 35 to 49 with HIV. Sample: unsorted PBMCs, taken 4.1 years after starting antiretroviral therapy. The chain is encoded by TRBV7-2 joined to TRBJ2-1; TRBD1 matches 9 bases in the middle. The encoded CDR3 is CASSLGTGEDEQFF. The nucleotide sequence is TGTGCCAGCAGCTTAGGGACAGGGGAAGATGAGCAGTTCTTC.